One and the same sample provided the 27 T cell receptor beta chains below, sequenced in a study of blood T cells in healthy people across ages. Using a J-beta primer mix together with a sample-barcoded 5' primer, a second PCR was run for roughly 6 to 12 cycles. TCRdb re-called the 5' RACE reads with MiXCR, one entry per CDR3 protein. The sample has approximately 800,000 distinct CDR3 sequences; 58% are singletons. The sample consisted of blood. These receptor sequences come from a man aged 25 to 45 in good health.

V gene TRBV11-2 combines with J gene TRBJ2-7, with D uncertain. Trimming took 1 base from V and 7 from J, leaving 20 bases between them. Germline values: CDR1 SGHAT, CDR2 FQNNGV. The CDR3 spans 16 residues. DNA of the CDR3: TGTGCCAGCAGCTTAGTGGCTTTTGGATCCTACAATGAGCAGTACTTC. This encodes CASSLVAFGSYNEQYF.

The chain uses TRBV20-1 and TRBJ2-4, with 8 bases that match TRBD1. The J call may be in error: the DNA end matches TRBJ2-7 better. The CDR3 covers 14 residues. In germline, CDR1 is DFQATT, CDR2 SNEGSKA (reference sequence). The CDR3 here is CSAISRTGTHEQYF. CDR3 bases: TGCAGTGCTATTAGTCGGACAGGGACCCACGAGCAGTACTTC.

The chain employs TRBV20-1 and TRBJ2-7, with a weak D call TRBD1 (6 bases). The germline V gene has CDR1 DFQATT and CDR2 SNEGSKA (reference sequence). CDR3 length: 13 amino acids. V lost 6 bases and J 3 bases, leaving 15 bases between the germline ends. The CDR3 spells CSASSGDVYEQYF. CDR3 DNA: TGCAGTGCCTCCTCAGGGGATGTCTACGAGCAGTACTTC.

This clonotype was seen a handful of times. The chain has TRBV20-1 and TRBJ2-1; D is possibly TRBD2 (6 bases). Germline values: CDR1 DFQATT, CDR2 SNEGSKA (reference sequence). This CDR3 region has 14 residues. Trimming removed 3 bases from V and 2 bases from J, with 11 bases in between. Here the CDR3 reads CSARATSPYNEQFF. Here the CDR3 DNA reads TGCAGTGCTAGGGCGACTAGTCCCTACAATGAGCAGTTCTTC.

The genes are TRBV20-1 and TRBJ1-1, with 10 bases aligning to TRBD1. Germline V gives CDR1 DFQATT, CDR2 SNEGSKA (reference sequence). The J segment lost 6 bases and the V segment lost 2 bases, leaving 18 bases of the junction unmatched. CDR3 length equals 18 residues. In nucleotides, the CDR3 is TGCAGTGCTAGACTCTACCCGGGACAGGGGTTTGAGAGTTCTGAAGCTTTCTTT. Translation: CSARLYPGQGFESSEAFF.

This CDR3 is CASSPRTGWAEQFF. The CDR3 DNA reads as TGTGCCAGCAGCCCCCGGACAGGGTGGGCTGAGCAGTTCTTC. The chain carries TRBV7-2 and TRBJ2-1; TRBD1 agrees at 8 bases. The V gene's germline CDR1 is SGHTA and CDR2 FQGNSA. Unmatched junction bases numbered 9, after V lost 5 bases and J lost 9 bases. The CDR3 has 14 residues. The full variable domain, its missing parts supplied by reference TRBV7-2 and TRBJ2-1, is GAGVSQSPSNKVTEKGKDVELRCDPISGHTALYWYRQSLGQGLEFLIYFQGNSAPDKSGLPSDRFSAERTGGSVSTLTIQRTQQEDSAVYLCASSPRTGWAEQFFGPGTRLTVL.

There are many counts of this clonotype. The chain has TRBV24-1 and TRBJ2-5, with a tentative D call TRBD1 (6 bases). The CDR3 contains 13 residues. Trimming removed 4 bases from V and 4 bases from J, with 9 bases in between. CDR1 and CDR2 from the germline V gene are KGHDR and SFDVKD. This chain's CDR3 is CATSDGQLETQYF. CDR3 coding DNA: TGTGCCACCAGTGACGGACAGTTAGAGACCCAGTACTTC.

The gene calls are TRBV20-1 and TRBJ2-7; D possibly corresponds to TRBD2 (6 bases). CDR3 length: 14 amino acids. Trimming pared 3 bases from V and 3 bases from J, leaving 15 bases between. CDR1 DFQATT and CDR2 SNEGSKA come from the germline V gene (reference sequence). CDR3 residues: CSASLAGSSYEQYF. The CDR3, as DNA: TGCAGTGCTAGTCTTGCCGGGAGTAGCTACGAGCAGTACTTC.

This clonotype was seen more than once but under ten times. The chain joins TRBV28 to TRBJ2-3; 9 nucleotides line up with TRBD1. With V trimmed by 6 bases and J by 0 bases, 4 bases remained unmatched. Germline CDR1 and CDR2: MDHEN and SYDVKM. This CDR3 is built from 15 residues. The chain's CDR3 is CASSSDRGSTDTQYF. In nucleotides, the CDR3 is TGTGCCAGCAGCTCCGACAGGGGGAGCACAGATACGCAGTATTTT.

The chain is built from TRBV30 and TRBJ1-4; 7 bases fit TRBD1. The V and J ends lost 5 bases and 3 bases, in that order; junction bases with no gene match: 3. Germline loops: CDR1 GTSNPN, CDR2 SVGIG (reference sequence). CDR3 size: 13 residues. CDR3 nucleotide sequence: TGTGCCTGGGGGGGACAGCCTAATGAAAAACTGTTTTTT. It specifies CAWGGQPNEKLFF.

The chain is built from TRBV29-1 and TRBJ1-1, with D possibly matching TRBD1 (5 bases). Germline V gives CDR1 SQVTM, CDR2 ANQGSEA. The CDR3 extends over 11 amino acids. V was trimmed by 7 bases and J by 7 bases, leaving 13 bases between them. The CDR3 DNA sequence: TGCAGCGGTGGACGGGGGAGTGAAGCTTTCTTT. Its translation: CSGGRGSEAFF.

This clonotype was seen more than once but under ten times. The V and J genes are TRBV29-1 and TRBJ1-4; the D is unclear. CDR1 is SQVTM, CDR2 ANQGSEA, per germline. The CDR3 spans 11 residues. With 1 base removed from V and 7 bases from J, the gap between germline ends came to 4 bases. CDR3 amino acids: CSVEGGEKLFF. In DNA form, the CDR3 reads TGCAGCGTTGAAGGAGGTGAAAAACTGTTTTTT.

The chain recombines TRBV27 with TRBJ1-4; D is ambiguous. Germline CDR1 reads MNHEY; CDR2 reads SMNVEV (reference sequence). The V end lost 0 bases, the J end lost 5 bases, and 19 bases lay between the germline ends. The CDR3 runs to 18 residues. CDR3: CASSLSFPDGDRNEKLFF. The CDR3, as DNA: TGTGCCAGCAGTTTATCCTTCCCGGACGGGGATAGGAATGAAAAACTGTTTTTT.

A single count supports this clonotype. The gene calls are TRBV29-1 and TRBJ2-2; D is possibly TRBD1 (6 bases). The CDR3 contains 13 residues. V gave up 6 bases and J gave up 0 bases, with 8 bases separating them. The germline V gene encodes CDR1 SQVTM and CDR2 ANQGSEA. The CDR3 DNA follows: TGCAGCGTCAGGGGCTCGAACACCGGGGAGCTGTTTTTT. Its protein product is CSVRGSNTGELFF.

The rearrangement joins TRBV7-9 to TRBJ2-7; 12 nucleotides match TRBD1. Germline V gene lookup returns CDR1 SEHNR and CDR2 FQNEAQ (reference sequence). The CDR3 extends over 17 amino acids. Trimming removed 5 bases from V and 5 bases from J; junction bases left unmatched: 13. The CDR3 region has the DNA TGTGCCAGCAGCGTCGGGACAGGGGGCTTCTCTTCCGACGAGCAGTACTTC. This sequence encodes CASSVGTGGFSSDEQYF.

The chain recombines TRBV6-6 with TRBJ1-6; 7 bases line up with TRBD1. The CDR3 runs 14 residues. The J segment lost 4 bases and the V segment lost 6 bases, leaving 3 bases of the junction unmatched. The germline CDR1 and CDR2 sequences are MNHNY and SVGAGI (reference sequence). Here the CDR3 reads CASSNRGYNSPLHF. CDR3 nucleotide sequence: TGTGCCAGCAGCAACAGGGGTTATAATTCACCCCTCCACTTT.

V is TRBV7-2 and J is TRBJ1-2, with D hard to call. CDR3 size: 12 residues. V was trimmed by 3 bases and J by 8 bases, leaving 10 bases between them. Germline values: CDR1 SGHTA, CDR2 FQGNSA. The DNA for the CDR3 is TGTGCCAGCAGCTTGTATGACCGGGGCTACACCTTC. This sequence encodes CASSLYDRGYTF.

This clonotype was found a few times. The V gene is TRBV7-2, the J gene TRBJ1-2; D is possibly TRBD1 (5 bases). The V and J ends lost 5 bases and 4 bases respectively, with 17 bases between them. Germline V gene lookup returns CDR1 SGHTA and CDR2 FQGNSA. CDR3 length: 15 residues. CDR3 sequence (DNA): TGTGCCAGCAGCGAAAGCTCCGGGGGATCCTATGGCTACACCTTC. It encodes CASSESSGGSYGYTF.

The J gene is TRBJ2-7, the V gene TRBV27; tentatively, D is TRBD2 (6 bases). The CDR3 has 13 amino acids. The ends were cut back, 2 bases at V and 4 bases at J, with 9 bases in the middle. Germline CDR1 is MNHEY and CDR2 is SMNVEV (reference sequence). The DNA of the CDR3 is TGTGCCAGCAGTTTAAATAGCGGATACGAGCAGTACTTC. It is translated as CASSLNSGYEQYF.

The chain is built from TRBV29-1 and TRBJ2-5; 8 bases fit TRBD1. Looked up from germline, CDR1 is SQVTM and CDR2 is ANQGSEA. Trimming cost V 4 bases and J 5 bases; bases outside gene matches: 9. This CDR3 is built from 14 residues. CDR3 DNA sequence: TGCAGCGTTGGTGGGCAGGGGGCCGGGGAGACCCAGTACTTC. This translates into CSVGGQGAGETQYF.

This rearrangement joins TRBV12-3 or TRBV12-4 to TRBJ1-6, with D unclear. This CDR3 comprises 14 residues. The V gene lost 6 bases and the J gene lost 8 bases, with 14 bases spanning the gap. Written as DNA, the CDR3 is TGTGCCAGCAGCAAGCGAGAAGGAGATTCACCCCTCCACTTT. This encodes CASSKREGDSPLHF.

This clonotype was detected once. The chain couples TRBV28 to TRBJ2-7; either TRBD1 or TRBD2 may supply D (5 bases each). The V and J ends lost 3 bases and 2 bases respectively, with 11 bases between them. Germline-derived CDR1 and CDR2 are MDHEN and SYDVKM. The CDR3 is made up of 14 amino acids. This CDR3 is CASSFGDPPYEQYF. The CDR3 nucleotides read TGTGCCAGCAGTTTTGGGGACCCTCCCTACGAGCAGTACTTC. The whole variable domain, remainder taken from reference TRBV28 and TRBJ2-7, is DVKVTQSSRYLVKRTGEKVFLECVQDMDHENMFWYRQDPGLGLRLIYFSYDVKMKEKGDIPEGYSVSREKKERFSLILESASTNQTSMYLCASSFGDPPYEQYFGPGTRLTVT.

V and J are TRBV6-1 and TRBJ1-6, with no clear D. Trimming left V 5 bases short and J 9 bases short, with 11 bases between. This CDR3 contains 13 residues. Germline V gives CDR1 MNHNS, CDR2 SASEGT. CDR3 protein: CASSREKASPLHF. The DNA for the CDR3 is TGTGCCAGCAGTCGGGAGAAGGCTTCACCCCTCCACTTT.

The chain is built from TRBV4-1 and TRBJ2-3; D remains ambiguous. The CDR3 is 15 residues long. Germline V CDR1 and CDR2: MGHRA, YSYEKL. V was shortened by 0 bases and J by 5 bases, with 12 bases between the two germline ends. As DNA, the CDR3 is TGCGCCAGCAGCCAAGATTCCCATGCCGGAGATACGCAGTATTTT. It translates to CASSQDSHAGDTQYF.

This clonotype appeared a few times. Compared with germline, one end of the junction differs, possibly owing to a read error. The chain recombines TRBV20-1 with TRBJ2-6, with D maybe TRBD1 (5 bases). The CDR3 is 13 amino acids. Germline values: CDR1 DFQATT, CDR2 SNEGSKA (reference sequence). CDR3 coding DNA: TGCAGTGCTCTTCAATCTGGGGCTAACGTCCTGACTTTC. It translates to CSALQSGANVLTF.

The DNA of the CDR3 is TGTGCCAGCAGCTTAGGGTGGGACAGGTTCACAGATACGCAGTATTTT. It is translated as CASSLGWDRFTDTQYF. The gene calls are TRBV7-2 and TRBJ2-3, with 8 bases identical to TRBD1. V was clipped by 1 base and J by 2 bases; unmatched bases: 5. Germline lookup yields CDR1 SGHTA and CDR2 FQGNSA. The CDR3 sequence is 16 residues long.

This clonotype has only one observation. The CDR3 loop reads CASSHQIGTGSSSQYF. DNA for the CDR3: TGTGCCAGCAGCCACCAGATCGGGACAGGGTCGTCATCGCAGTATTTT. This chain connects TRBV3-1 to TRBJ2-3, with TRBD1 identical over 9 bases. The J segment lost 10 bases and the V segment lost 3 bases, leaving 14 bases of the junction unmatched. Germline CDR1 LGHDT, CDR2 YNNKEL (reference sequence). The CDR3 length is 16 residues.